The 11 T cell receptor beta chains below come from one sample, sequenced in a study of T cells in Graves' hyperthyroidism and ophthalmopathy. It was RNA transcripts that yielded the amplified TCR beta CDR3 regions. When the TCR CDR3 underwent first-round RT-PCR, the HTBI primer set was used. TCRdb reanalysed the multiplex PCR reads using MiXCR and keeps one entry per CDR3 protein. This sample has under 650,000 distinct CDR3 sequences, with 15% to 20% found just once. Sequences were obtained from blood. The receptors stem from a woman aged 25 to 39 with Graves' hyperthyroidism.

This clonotype has a count of ten or more. V and J are TRBV20-1 and TRBJ2-1, with D hard to call. This CDR3 is built from 14 residues. V lost 5 bases to trimming and J lost 4 bases, with 15 bases between them. CDR1 and CDR2 (germline): DFQATT, SNEGSKA (reference sequence). CDR3 DNA sequence: TGCAGTGCTTCTAGGTTGGGCGAATACAATGAGCAGTTCTTC. Translating it yields CSASRLGEYNEQFF.

Points on this clonotype: A much larger clone differs from this one at a single base, so this may be a read error. The chain couples TRBV9 to TRBJ1-1; tentatively, D is TRBD1 (6 bases). The V gene lost 4 bases and the J gene lost 5 bases, with 24 bases spanning the gap. The CDR3 has 17 amino acids. Germline V lookup: CDR1 SGDLS, CDR2 YYNGEE. The CDR3 is CASSPTYSGGGNTEAFF. The CDR3 DNA reads as TGTGCCAGCAGCCCAACTTATTCAGGAGGGGGAAATACTGAAGCTTTCTTT.

Concerning this clonotype itself: Since no conserved phenylalanine or tryptophan closes the CDR3, a read error is the likely cause. V gene TRBV2 combines with J gene TRBJ2-7; D ambiguous. V was clipped by 6 bases and J by 3 bases, with 12 bases between them. Germline CDR1 is SNHLY and CDR2 is FYNNEI. The CDR3 runs 13 residues. CDR3 sequence: CASSDSISYEQYL. CDR3 sequence (DNA): TGTGCCAGCAGCGACTCCATCAGCTACGAGCAGTACCTC.

This clonotype was seen ten or more times. The chain employs TRBV7-2 and TRBJ2-7, with 11 positions matching TRBD2. With V trimmed by 5 bases and J by 4 bases, 7 bases remained unmatched. CDR1 and CDR2 from the germline V gene are SGHTA and FQGNSA. The CDR3 spans 15 residues. As DNA, the CDR3 is TGTGCCAGCAGCCCAACTAGCGGGAGTGAATACGAGCAGTACTTC. It is translated as CASSPTSGSEYEQYF.

The J gene is TRBJ2-5, the V gene TRBV28, with D uncertain. Trimming left V 4 bases short and J 2 bases short, with 17 bases between. From germline, CDR1 is MDHEN and CDR2 SYDVKM. The CDR3 has 16 residues. CDR3 sequence (DNA): TGTGCCAGCAGTTCCAAGACGGTAATTATTCAAGAGACCCAGTACTTC. The encoded protein is CASSSKTVIIQETQYF.

This clonotype appeared many times. The V gene is TRBV28, the J gene TRBJ1-2; D is unresolved. The length of the CDR3 is 13 residues. Between the trimmed V and J ends, which lost 6 bases and 2 bases, there was a span of 10 bases. Germline lookup yields CDR1 MDHEN and CDR2 SYDVKM. The CDR3 loop reads CASSLLRNYGYTF. Written as DNA, the CDR3 is TGTGCCAGCAGCCTACTACGCAACTATGGCTACACCTTC.

This clonotype was picked up many times. The chain is built from TRBV28 and TRBJ2-7, with D possibly matching TRBD1 (7 bases). Trimming cost V 6 bases and J 3 bases, with 21 bases left between them. The CDR3 consists of 16 residues. CDR1 MDHEN and CDR2 SYDVKM come from the germline V gene. The CDR3, as DNA: TGTGCCAGCAGGGGGGGCGGACAGGCTACACTCTACGAGCAGTACTTC. Translating gives CASRGGGQATLYEQYF.

Many counts were recorded for this clonotype. V is TRBV20-1 and J is TRBJ1-6; 8 bases are a match to TRBD1. The V gene's germline CDR1 is DFQATT and CDR2 SNEGSKA (reference sequence). The J segment lost 8 bases and the V segment lost 0 bases, leaving 3 bases of the junction unmatched. The CDR3 covers 14 residues. CDR3 DNA sequence: TGCAGTGCTAGAGATGAACAGGGGGATTCACCCCTCCACTTT. Protein product: CSARDEQGDSPLHF.

This clonotype was observed many times. This chain uses TRBV7-2 with TRBJ2-1; D uncertain. Germline V lookup: CDR1 SGHTA, CDR2 FQGNSA. Trimming cost V 1 base and J 5 bases, with 6 bases left between them. This CDR3 has 13 residues. This CDR3 reads CASSLVINNEQFF. The CDR3 DNA is TGTGCCAGCAGCTTAGTAATTAACAATGAGCAGTTCTTC.

At least ten counts were recorded for this clonotype. This sequence joins TRBV27 and TRBJ2-7, with D unclear. The germline gives CDR1 MNHEY, CDR2 SMNVEV (reference sequence). CDR3 length: 15 amino acids. Trimming left V 5 bases short and J 1 base short, with 15 bases between. The CDR3 here is CASSDPWAESYEQYF. CDR3 bases: TGTGCCAGCAGTGATCCTTGGGCCGAGTCCTACGAGCAGTACTTC.

This clonotype was counted at least ten times. The rearrangement uses TRBV27 and TRBJ2-1; 10 bases match TRBD2. V gave up 7 bases and J gave up 12 bases; unmatched junction bases: 15. The CDR3 contains 15 residues. In germline, CDR1 is MNHEY, CDR2 SMNVEV (reference sequence). The CDR3 loop is CASISPGLAGEGQFF. The CDR3, as DNA: TGTGCCAGCATCTCACCTGGGCTAGCGGGAGAGGGGCAGTTCTTC.